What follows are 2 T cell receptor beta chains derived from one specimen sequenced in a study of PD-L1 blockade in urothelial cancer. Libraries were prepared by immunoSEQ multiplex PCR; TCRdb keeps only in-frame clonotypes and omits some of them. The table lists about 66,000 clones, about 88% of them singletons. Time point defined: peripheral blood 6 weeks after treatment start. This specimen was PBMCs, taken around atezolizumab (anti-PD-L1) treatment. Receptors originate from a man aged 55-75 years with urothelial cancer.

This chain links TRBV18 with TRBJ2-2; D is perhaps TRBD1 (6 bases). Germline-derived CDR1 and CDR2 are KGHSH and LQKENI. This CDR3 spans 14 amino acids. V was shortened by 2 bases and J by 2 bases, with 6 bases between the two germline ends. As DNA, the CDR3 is TGTGCCAGCTCACCAGGGGGCAACACCGGGGAGCTGTTTTTT. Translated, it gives CASSPGGNTGELFF.

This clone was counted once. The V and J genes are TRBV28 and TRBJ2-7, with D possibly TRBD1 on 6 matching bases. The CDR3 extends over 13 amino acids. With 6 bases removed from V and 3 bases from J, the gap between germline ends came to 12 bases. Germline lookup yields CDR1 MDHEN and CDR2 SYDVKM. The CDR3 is CASSLRDNYEQYF. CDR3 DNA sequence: TGTGCCAGCAGCCTCCGGGACAACTACGAGCAGTACTTC. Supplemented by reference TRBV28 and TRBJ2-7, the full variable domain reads DVKVTQSSRYLVKRTGEKVFLECVQDMDHENMFWYRQDPGLGLRLIYFSYDVKMKEKGDIPEGYSVSREKKERFSLILESASTNQTSMYLCASSLRDNYEQYFGPGTRLTVT.